These 32 T cell receptor beta chains originate from one sample sequenced in a study of chemoradiotherapy in HPV16-positive cancers. The assay was immunoSEQ multiplex PCR, and TCRdb's table has in-frame clones only and misses some. Among about 53,000 clones, 90% were seen once, and the ten largest hold about 3.5%. The sample here was blood, taken from a patient who underwent chemoradiotherapy. Source of these receptors: a human donor with HPV-associated anogenital cancer.

V is TRBV29-1 and J is TRBJ1-2; D is undetermined. Trimming cost V 3 bases and J 8 bases, with 10 bases left between them. Looked up from germline, CDR1 is SQVTM and CDR2 is ANQGSEA. The CDR3 runs 11 residues. CDR3 amino acids: CSVDRQSGYTF. The CDR3 bases are TGCAGCGTTGATCGCCAGTCGGGCTACACCTTC.

This sequence joins TRBV7-2 and TRBJ2-3; unclear D gene. Trimming shortened V by 4 bases and J by 4 bases, and 12 bases separated the two germline ends. Germline CDR1 is SGHTA and CDR2 is FQGNSA. CDR3 length: 14 amino acids. CDR3 protein: CASSSHRSPDTQYF. CDR3 nucleotides: TGTGCCAGCAGCTCCCACCGGTCGCCAGATACGCAGTATTTT. The variable domain in full, completed from reference TRBV7-2 and TRBJ2-3, reads GAGVSQSPSNKVTEKGKDVELRCDPISGHTALYWYRQSLGQGLEFLIYFQGNSAPDKSGLPSDRFSAERTGGSVSTLTIQRTQQEDSAVYLCASSSHRSPDTQYFGPGTRLTVL.

This clone was seen only a few times. The chain has TRBV5-1 and TRBJ2-1; 9 nucleotides align to TRBD2. V lost 2 bases and J lost 8; bases outside the gene matches: 8. Germline loops: CDR1 SGHRS, CDR2 YFSETQ. CDR3 length: 15 residues. The CDR3: CASSFWREGQDEQFF. CDR3 sequence (DNA): TGCGCCAGCAGCTTTTGGCGGGAGGGGCAGGATGAGCAGTTCTTC.

J is TRBJ2-3 and V is TRBV6-1, with 7 bases identical to TRBD1. Trimming cost V 6 bases and J 6 bases; bases outside gene matches: 3. Germline CDR1 MNHNS, CDR2 SASEGT. The CDR3 runs 12 residues. The CDR3 region is CASSVQGDTQYF. The CDR3, as DNA: TGTGCCAGCAGCGTACAGGGGGATACGCAGTATTTT.

The J gene is TRBJ1-2, the V gene TRBV5-5; TRBD1 might be the D (6 bases). The ends were cut back, 4 bases at V and 4 bases at J, with 20 bases in the middle. Per the germline V gene, CDR1 is SGHKS and CDR2 is YYEKEE (reference sequence). The CDR3 length is 16 residues. CDR3 loop: CASSRTGSPTTYGYTF. The CDR3 region has the DNA TGTGCCAGCAGCAGAACAGGGAGCCCCACTACCTATGGCTACACCTTC. The whole variable domain, remainder taken from reference TRBV5-5 and TRBJ1-2, is DAGVTQSPTHLIKTRGQQVTLRCSPISGHKSVSWYQQVLGQGPQFIFQYYEKEERGRGNFPDRFSARQFPNYSSELNVNALLLGDSALYLCASSRTGSPTTYGYTFGSGTRLTVV.

As regards this clone: A junction boundary mismatches the germline segment, possibly from a read error. The chain joins TRBV27 to TRBJ2-5; D is perhaps TRBD1 (6 bases). Germline-derived CDR1 and CDR2 are MNHEY and SMNVEV (reference sequence). The CDR3 extends over 13 amino acids. This chain's CDR3 is CASARGQQETRYF. The CDR3 DNA follows: TGTGCCAGCGCCCGAGGACAGCAAGAGACCCGGTACTTC.

The chain carries TRBV5-5 and TRBJ1-5, with D tentatively TRBD1 (6 bases). V was shortened by 4 bases and J by 4 bases, with 12 bases between the two germline ends. Germline CDR1 is SGHKS and CDR2 is YYEKEE (reference sequence). This CDR3 comprises 14 residues. CDR3 residues: CASSPTTGNQPQHF. For the CDR3, the DNA is TGTGCCAGCAGCCCGACCACAGGGAATCAGCCCCAGCATTTT.

The DNA for the CDR3 is TGTGCCAGCAGCTTAGGCAGGGGGCAGGCTGAAGCTTTCTTT. Protein product: CASSLGRGQAEAFF. The rearrangement links TRBV7-2 to TRBJ1-1, with 8 bases aligning to TRBD1. This CDR3 contains 14 residues. Germline-derived CDR1 and CDR2 are SGHTA and FQGNSA. J lost 6 bases, V lost 1 base, and 4 bases had no gene match.

The V gene is TRBV9, the J gene TRBJ1-2, with D tentatively TRBD1 (5 bases). Germline CDR1 SGDLS, CDR2 YYNGEE. There are 15 residues in the CDR3. V was shortened by 0 bases and J by 2 bases, with 11 bases between the two germline ends. The CDR3 DNA reads as TGTGCCAGCAGCGTAGGCCCGGGGGAGAACTATGGCTACACCTTC. The encoded protein is CASSVGPGENYGYTF.

This chain uses TRBV30 with TRBJ2-7; tentatively, D is TRBD1 (6 bases). This CDR3 is 12 amino acids long. The germline V gene encodes CDR1 GTSNPN and CDR2 SVGIG (reference sequence). V gave up 2 bases and J gave up 10 bases, with 15 bases separating them. The CDR3 bases are TGTGCCTGGAGTCCCGGACAGCAAGACCAGTACTTC. Its protein is CAWSPGQQDQYF.

J is TRBJ1-1 and V is TRBV6-4; D gene ambiguous. CDR1 is MRHNA and CDR2 is SNTAGT in the germline V gene. The CDR3 length is 13 residues. V lost 2 bases and J 3 bases, leaving 7 bases between the germline ends. CDR3: CASSDQADTEAFF. The CDR3 bases are TGTGCCAGCAGTGACCAGGCGGACACTGAAGCTTTCTTT.

CDR3 DNA: TGCGCCAGCAGCAGCCTAACAGGGGCAGGCACCATATATTTT. Translating gives CASSSLTGAGTIYF. This chain uses TRBV5-1 with TRBJ1-3, with TRBD1 identical over 7 bases. V lost 4 bases and J lost 9; bases outside the gene matches: 10. Germline V lookup: CDR1 SGHRS, CDR2 YFSETQ. The CDR3 sequence is 14 residues long.

The rearrangement uses TRBV6-1 and TRBJ1-2; 8 nucleotides match TRBD1. CDR1 and CDR2 from the germline V gene are MNHNS and SASEGT. The CDR3 extends over 15 amino acids. The V gene end was trimmed by 2 bases and the J gene end by 2 bases; junction bases not matched to a gene: 4. CDR3 bases: TGTGCCAGCAGTGAAAACAGGGGGTTCAACTATGGCTACACCTTC. Residues: CASSENRGFNYGYTF.

CDR3 region: CASSFLGLNTEAFF. For the CDR3, the DNA is TGTGCCAGCAGCTTTTTGGGGTTGAACACTGAAGCTTTCTTT. This chain joins TRBV5-6 and TRBJ1-1, with no clear D. V lost 2 bases and J lost 0, with 8 bases in between. Germline-derived CDR1 and CDR2 are SGHDT and YYEEEE. This CDR3 spans 14 amino acids.

The chain joins TRBV5-8 to TRBJ2-3; D not resolved. Germline V gives CDR1 SGHTS, CDR2 YDEGEE. This CDR3 is 14 amino acids long. Trimming removed 0 bases from V and 3 bases from J, with 8 bases in between. CDR3 bases: TGTGCCAGCAGCTTGGGAAGGGCGACAGATACGCAGTATTTT. Translation gives CASSLGRATDTQYF.

V and J are TRBV7-9 and TRBJ2-2, with 9 bases aligning to TRBD1. The V gene end was trimmed by 3 bases and the J gene end by 0 bases; junction bases not matched to a gene: 11. The CDR3 runs to 19 residues. In germline, CDR1 is SEHNR, CDR2 FQNEAQ (reference sequence). In nucleotides, the CDR3 is TGTGCCAGCAGCTTCCCTGTAGGGACAGGGAGATCGAACACCGGGGAGCTGTTTTTT. It codes for CASSFPVGTGRSNTGELFF.

The chain employs TRBV7-7 and TRBJ2-1; D is perhaps TRBD2 (5 bases). Per the germline V gene, CDR1 is SSHAT and CDR2 is FNYEAQ (reference sequence). V lost 1 base, J lost 6 bases, and 16 bases lay in between. This CDR3 spans 16 amino acids. The CDR3 nucleotides are TGTGCCAGCAGCTTAGGGCCCGGCGGGCCGGGCAATGAGCAGTTCTTC. Its protein is CASSLGPGGPGNEQFF.

The chain employs TRBV10-2 and TRBJ2-1; D not certain. The CDR3 has 12 amino acids. V lost 2 bases, J lost 9 bases, and 8 bases lay in between. Germline CDR1 WSHSY, CDR2 SAAADI. The CDR3 loop reads CASSEERSEQFF. As DNA, the CDR3 is TGCGCCAGCAGTGAGGAGAGAAGTGAGCAGTTCTTC.

The rearrangement links TRBV5-4 to TRBJ2-5, with TRBD2 as a possible D gene (6 bases). Germline-derived CDR1 and CDR2 are SGHNT and YYREEE (reference sequence). The CDR3 is 15 residues long. V lost 1 base, J lost 4 bases, and 14 bases lay in between. DNA of the CDR3: TGTGCCAGCAGCTTGTCAGGCGGGGACGGAGAGACCCAGTACTTC. Translated, it gives CASSLSGGDGETQYF.

This chain connects TRBV11-2 to TRBJ2-2, with 9 bases matching TRBD1. The CDR3 has 15 residues. Looked up from germline, CDR1 is SGHAT and CDR2 is FQNNGV. V was clipped by 6 bases and J by 6 bases; unmatched bases: 8. In DNA form, the CDR3 reads TGTGCCAGCAGAACCGGGACAGGGTTTCCCGGGGAGCTGTTTTTT. Translated, it gives CASRTGTGFPGELFF.

The rearrangement links TRBV4-3 to TRBJ2-4; D remains unclear. Trimming removed 2 bases at V and 1 base at J, with 12 bases between. CDR1 is LGHNA, CDR2 YSLEER, per germline. The CDR3 sequence is 16 residues long. Here the CDR3 DNA reads TGCGCCAGCAGCCAAACGTTCCCAACTGCCAAAAACATTCAGTACTTC. Encoded protein: CASSQTFPTAKNIQYF.

The J gene is TRBJ1-1, the V gene TRBV5-1, with a tentative D call TRBD1 (5 bases). The CDR3 runs to 13 residues. Germline CDR1 is SGHRS and CDR2 is YFSETQ. V gave up 3 bases and J gave up 1 base, with 7 bases separating them. The CDR3 here is CASSWDGNTEAFF. CDR3 nucleotide sequence: TGCGCCAGCAGCTGGGACGGGAACACTGAAGCTTTCTTT. The variable domain in full, with the rest retrieved from reference TRBV5-1 and TRBJ1-1, is KAGVTQTPRYLIKTRGQQVTLSCSPISGHRSVSWYQQTPGQGLQFLFEYFSETQRNKGNFPGRFSGRQFSNSRSEMNVSTLELGDSALYLCASSWDGNTEAFFGQGTRLTVV.

The chain uses TRBV9 and TRBJ1-5; TRBD1 aligns across 7 bases. Trimming took 3 bases from V and 2 from J; bases not matched to a gene: 5. This CDR3 comprises 15 residues. The germline gives CDR1 SGDLS, CDR2 YYNGEE. The CDR3 loop is CASSEQGPGNQPQHF. DNA for the CDR3: TGTGCCAGCAGCGAACAGGGGCCCGGCAATCAGCCCCAGCATTTT.

Only one count was recorded for this clone. This sequence joins TRBV9 and TRBJ2-3, with D perhaps TRBD1 (5 bases). From germline, CDR1 is SGDLS and CDR2 YYNGEE. The CDR3 is 16 amino acids. Deletions cut 6 bases from V and 0 bases from J, with 17 bases between. The CDR3: CASTKGDSPSTDTQYF. The CDR3 nucleotides read TGTGCCAGCACCAAAGGAGACAGTCCTAGCACAGATACGCAGTATTTT.

V usage is TRBV29-1 and J usage is TRBJ2-2, with TRBD1 matching over 9 bases. Germline V lookup: CDR1 SQVTM, CDR2 ANQGSEA. There are 14 residues in the CDR3. V shed 7 bases, J shed 4 bases, and the junction held 7 bases outside the gene matches. CDR3 DNA sequence: TGCAGCGGTCGAGGGACAGGGTCCACCGGGGAGCTGTTTTTT. It specifies CSGRGTGSTGELFF.

This clone was detected only once. The V gene is TRBV30, the J gene TRBJ2-7; D may be TRBD2 (6 bases). The germline V gene has CDR1 GTSNPN and CDR2 SVGIG (reference sequence). CDR3 length: 13 residues. With 3 bases removed from V and 0 bases from J, the gap between germline ends came to 9 bases. CDR3 DNA sequence: TGTGCCTGGAGATCCGGGAGCTCCTACGAGCAGTACTTC. This codes for CAWRSGSSYEQYF.

This clone was observed a single time. This rearrangement joins TRBV30 to TRBJ2-3; 7 positions match TRBD2. Germline V gene data show CDR1 as GTSNPN and CDR2 as SVGIG (reference sequence). Unmatched junction bases numbered 9, after V lost 8 bases and J lost 4 bases. CDR3 length equals 13 residues. The CDR3 nucleotides are TGTGCCAGCCCGCAGCGGGATTCAGATACGCAGTATTTT. Its protein is CASPQRDSDTQYF.

The chain links TRBV7-2 to TRBJ1-6, with D perhaps TRBD1 (5 bases). Germline CDR1 reads SGHTA; CDR2 reads FQGNSA. The CDR3 extends over 15 amino acids. Trimming shortened V by 1 base and J by 6 bases, and 10 bases separated the two germline ends. The CDR3 sequence is CASSLERQLNSPLHF. The CDR3 bases are TGTGCCAGCAGCTTAGAAAGACAGCTTAATTCACCCCTCCACTTT.

J is TRBJ2-7 and V is TRBV5-6, with 14 bases aligning to TRBD2. Germline assignment: CDR1 SGHDT and CDR2 YYEEEE. This CDR3 spans 15 amino acids. V lost 0 bases, J lost 4 bases, and 0 bases stayed unmatched. The CDR3 nucleotides are TGTGCCAGCAGCTTGGGGACTAGCGGGAGGTACGAGCAGTACTTC. Translating gives CASSLGTSGRYEQYF. Based on the CDR3 plus reference TRBV5-6 and TRBJ2-7, the full variable domain is DAGVTQSPTHLIKTRGQQVTLRCSPKSGHDTVSWYQQALGQGPQFIFQYYEEEERQRGNFPDRFSGHQFPNYSSELNVNALLLGDSALYLCASSLGTSGRYEQYFGPGTRLTVT.

The chain employs TRBV7-3 and TRBJ2-3, with D possibly being TRBD1 (5 bases). The CDR3 has 14 amino acids. CDR1 and CDR2 (germline): SGHTA, FQGTGA. Deletions cut 5 bases from V and 5 bases from J, with 14 bases between. CDR3 loop: CASSPGQGGDTQYF. The CDR3 coding sequence is TGTGCCAGCAGCCCCGGGCAGGGTGGAGATACGCAGTATTTT.

Here the CDR3 DNA reads TGTGCCAGCAGCTTGGGGGCAGGACCCTATGCCTCTGGAAACACCATATATTTT. This encodes CASSLGAGPYASGNTIYF. The V and J genes are TRBV5-4 and TRBJ1-3; D gene uncertain. Germline V gives CDR1 SGHNT, CDR2 YYREEE (reference sequence). The CDR3 totals 18 residues. Trimming removed 0 bases at V and 0 bases at J, with 16 bases between.

The V and J genes are TRBV10-3 and TRBJ1-5; maybe TRBD1 (5 bases). Germline CDR1 is ENHRY and CDR2 is SYGVKD. With 4 bases removed from V and 10 bases from J, the gap between germline ends came to 20 bases. The CDR3 contains 15 residues. The DNA for the CDR3 is TGTGCCATCAGTGTCCGGTCAGCGGGGGAAGGTCCCCAGCATTTT. Its protein is CAISVRSAGEGPQHF.